The rows below give T cell receptor beta chains drawn from one sample of a study of long-term antiretroviral therapy in people with HIV. Some clones are missing from TCRdb's copy, which holds only in-frame ones; the method was immunoSEQ multiplex PCR. Among fewer than 25,000 clones, 85% to 95% were seen once, and the ten largest hold 2% to 2.5%. Here the sequenced sample was unsorted PBMCs, taken roughly 5.1 years after starting antiretroviral therapy. These receptors were taken from a woman between 45 and 65 years old with HIV. Both conserved end residues are part of each CDR3. The D gene is left open where the match is weak. Part of the rows lack a size; the others show once, few, many or a class for expanded clones.

cdr3_aa | cdr3_nt | clone_size | j_call | v_call | cdr3_length | d_call
CASSLDLSGSGETQYF | TGTGCCAGCAGCTTAGATTTAAGCGGGAGTGGAGAGACCCAGTACTTC | NA | TRBJ2-5 | TRBV11-2 | 16 | TRBD2
CASRNRDREFTF | TGTGCCAGCAGGAACCGGGACAGGGAGTTTACCTTC | NA | TRBJ1-2 | TRBV28 | 12 | TRBD1
CASSQYPDGNYQPQHF | TGCGCCAGCAGCCAATACCCGGACGGCAACTATCAGCCCCAGCATTTT | NA | TRBJ1-5 | TRBV4-1 | 16 | NA
CSAGGATNEKLFF | TGCAGCGCCGGTGGAGCAACTAATGAAAAACTGTTTTTT | NA | TRBJ1-4 | TRBV29-1 | 13 | NA
CASSFGGTGNTIYF | TGCGCCAGCAGCTTCGGGGGAACTGGAAACACCATATATTTT | NA | TRBJ1-3 | TRBV5-1 | 14 | NA
CASSPGDSSADTQYF | TGTGCCAGCAGCCCTGGGGACAGTTCAGCAGATACGCAGTATTTT | NA | TRBJ2-3 | TRBV7-7 | 15 | TRBD1
CASSRDRSTYEQYF | TGTGCCAGCAGTCGGGACAGGTCTACCTACGAGCAGTACTTC | NA | TRBJ2-7 | TRBV27 | 14 | TRBD1
CAIRSSYNSPLHF | TGTGCCATCAGAAGCTCCTATAATTCACCCCTCCACTTT | NA | TRBJ1-6 | TRBV10-3 | 13 | NA
CASSLAPDGFEPYNEQFF | TGCGCCAGCAGCTTGGCCCCGGATGGATTCGAACCTTACAATGAGCAGTTCTTC | NA | TRBJ2-1 | TRBV5-1 | 18 | NA
CASNSQLLSGANVLTF | TGTGCCAGCAATTCACAGTTACTCTCTGGGGCCAACGTCCTGACTTTC | few | TRBJ2-6 | TRBV6-6 | 16 | NA
CASSQGRETQYF | TGTGCCAGCAGCCAAGGCCGGGAGACCCAGTACTTC | NA | TRBJ2-5 | TRBV14 | 12 | NA
CASSQGTSESYEQYF | TGCGCCAGCAGCCAAGGGACTAGCGAGTCCTACGAGCAGTACTTC | NA | TRBJ2-7 | TRBV4-1 | 15 | TRBD2
CSVDRGLTDTQYF | TGCAGCGTCGATCGCGGACTTACAGATACGCAGTATTTT | NA | TRBJ2-3 | TRBV29-1 | 13 | NA
CASRVGQGADEQYF | TGTGCCAGCAGAGTGGGACAGGGGGCCGACGAGCAGTACTTC | NA | TRBJ2-7 | TRBV2 | 14 | TRBD1
CASSLDDEKLFF | TGCGCCAGCAGCTTGGACGATGAAAAACTGTTTTTT | NA | TRBJ1-4 | TRBV5-1 | 12 | NA
CAIGSGGLYEQYF | TGTGCCATCGGGTCAGGGGGGCTCTACGAGCAGTACTTC | NA | TRBJ2-7 | TRBV10-3 | 13 | NA
CASSAGSSNQPQHF | TGTGCCAGCAGTGCAGGGAGTTCGAATCAGCCCCAGCATTTT | NA | TRBJ1-5 | TRBV6-1 | 14 | NA
CASSFSSYGYTF | TGTGCCAGCAGCTTTTCGAGCTATGGCTACACCTTC | NA | TRBJ1-2 | TRBV7-2 | 12 | NA
CASRTDMNTEAFF | TGCGCCAGCAGGACGGACATGAACACTGAAGCTTTCTTT | NA | TRBJ1-1 | TRBV5-1 | 13 | NA
CASSESQGTGELFF | TGCGCCAGCAGCGAATCACAGGGCACCGGGGAGCTGTTTTTT | once | TRBJ2-2 | TRBV5-1 | 14 | NA
CASSGGWTGQETQYF | TGTGCCAGCAGTGGGGGGTGGACAGGACAAGAGACCCAGTACTTC | NA | TRBJ2-5 | TRBV6-1 | 15 | TRBD1
CASVRGIYNEQFF | TGTGCCAGCGTCAGGGGAATCTACAATGAGCAGTTCTTC | NA | TRBJ2-1 | TRBV7-2 | 13 | NA
CASSLGQYNEQFF | TGTGCCAGTAGTCTGGGACAGTACAATGAGCAGTTCTTC | NA | TRBJ2-1 | TRBV19 | 13 | TRBD1
CASSPVGEPEQFF | TGTGCCAGCAGCCCCGTCGGGGAGCCTGAGCAGTTCTTC | NA | TRBJ2-1 | TRBV4-2 | 13 | NA
CASSIDGARSYEQYF | TGTGCCAGTAGTATAGACGGGGCCCGATCCTACGAGCAGTACTTC | NA | TRBJ2-7 | TRBV19 | 15 | NA
CASSLGLSSGSNEQFF | TGTGCCAGCAGCTTAGGACTGTCTAGCGGGAGCAATGAGCAGTTCTTC | NA | TRBJ2-1 | TRBV7-9 | 16 | TRBD2
CAISATTGPGNTIYF | TGTGCCATCAGCGCTACCACAGGACCTGGAAACACCATATATTTT | once | TRBJ1-3 | TRBV10-3 | 15 | NA
CASSYRENYGYTF | TGTGCCAGCAGTTACAGGGAGAACTATGGCTACACCTTC | NA | TRBJ1-2 | TRBV6-5 | 13 | NA
CASRKGEVSTEAFF | TGTGCCAGCAGGAAGGGAGAAGTCAGCACTGAAGCTTTCTTT | NA | TRBJ1-1 | TRBV6-5 | 14 | NA
CASRWGSNSYEQYF | TGTGCCAGCCGGTGGGGCAGCAACTCCTACGAGCAGTACTTC | once | TRBJ2-7 | TRBV2 | 14 | NA
CASSLELGTGDNEQFF | TGCGCCAGCAGCTTGGAATTGGGGACAGGTGACAATGAGCAGTTCTTC | NA | TRBJ2-1 | TRBV5-1 | 16 | TRBD1
CATCRRGGGNQPQHF | TGTGCCACTTGCCGTAGAGGCGGGGGCAATCAGCCCCAGCATTTT | NA | TRBJ1-5 | TRBV19 | 15 | NA
CASKRQAGNTIYF | TGTGCCAGCAAAAGACAGGCAGGAAACACCATATATTTT | NA | TRBJ1-3 | TRBV6-1 | 13 | NA
CASSSTRDGLSSGANVLTF | TGTGCCAGCAGCTCGACCCGGGACGGACTTAGCTCTGGGGCCAACGTCCTGACTTTC | NA | TRBJ2-6 | TRBV7-9 | 19 | NA
CASSLVLNTEAFF | TGTGCCAGCAGCTTAGTACTGAACACTGAAGCTTTCTTT | NA | TRBJ1-1 | TRBV7-8 | 13 | NA
CASSQEDREVNTGELFF | TGCGCCAGCAGCCAAGAGGACAGGGAAGTCAACACCGGGGAGCTGTTTTTT | few | TRBJ2-2 | TRBV4-3 | 17 | TRBD1
CASRRTGRGSDEQYF | TGTGCCAGCAGAAGGACAGGGCGCGGCAGCGACGAGCAGTACTTC | NA | TRBJ2-7 | TRBV28 | 15 | TRBD1
CASSLGLGETQYF | TGTGCCAGCAGCTTAGGGCTAGGAGAGACCCAGTACTTC | NA | TRBJ2-5 | TRBV7-2 | 13 | NA